This T cell receptor (beta chain) was documented in a study of OX40 agonist ivuxolimab in advanced cancers. Study-wide context: Ivuxolimab, which targeted the costimulatory receptor OX40 (CD134), was an agonistic, fully human IgG2 monoclonal antibody. Intravenous ivuxolimab was administered to patients every 2 weeks at six dose levels: 0.01, 0.1, 0.3, 1.5, 3 and 10 mg/kg. Of the approximately 50 patients in dose escalation, approximately 20 had hepatocellular carcinoma, around 15 had melanoma, 9 had renal cell carcinoma and 9 had head and neck cancer. In the dose-escalation cohort, roughly 80% of patients were male, and the mean age was approximately 55 years, with a range of 23 to 79. Prior anti-PD-1, anti-PD-L1 or anti-CTLA-4 therapy was permitted, and approximately 42% of dose-escalation patients had received checkpoint inhibitors. Partial responses occurred in three dose-escalation patients: two with cutaneous melanoma and one with hepatocellular carcinoma. The point of sequencing TCRbeta in the periphery was to test whether ivuxolimab changed TCR sequence diversity and drove clonal T-cell expansion. The paper reports the monotherapy dose-escalation portion (N ≈ 50 patients) of the phase I ivuxolimab trial. General findings and caveats noted by the study authors: Low levels of normalized T-cell clonal expansion were also seen in some patients who did not respond. The antigen specificity of the peripheral T cells that underwent clonal expansion was not determined. On average, CD8+ T cells showed more expanded clones than CD4+ T cells after ivuxolimab. At doses from 0.1 to 3.0 mg/kg, clonal expansion was seen in both CD4+ and CD8+ blood T cells between baseline and week 6. In the 0.1-3.0 mg/kg groups, partial responders had among the lowest normalized peripheral clonal expansion, particularly in CD8+ T cells.

Genomic DNA was extracted from sorted cells for sequencing of the TCRbeta CDR3 region. TCRbeta CDR3 regions were sequenced using the immunoSEQ Assay. TCRdb took this table from immuneACCESS and kept in-frame rearrangements with V and J called. Such tables lack part of the clones; where checked against another copy, unresolved V genes explain under half of the gap, and the rest is unexplained. The sample profile shows 65,000 to 80,000 clones; roughly 83% of them were found once. The ten largest clones add up to over 2% of the sample. Germline trimming amounts to 2 bases on V and 3 bases on J, with 5 as the count of junction bases outside the gene matches. As encoded in the germline V gene, CDR1 is SGHRS while CDR2 is YFSETQ. From the cysteine up to the phenylalanine, the CDR3 has a length of 14 residues. CDR3 DNA only is kept here, 42 bases in frame from base 1. With respect to this clone: No antigen is known for it. No much larger clone is present one base from it, and per-base qualities are unavailable.

The trial excluded patients who had a history of autoimmune disease or who were on systemic immunosuppression. Peripheral blood for TCR sequencing was drawn from every dose cohort at baseline, at cycle 4 day 1 and at cycle 7 day 1. Samples were obtained from an open-label, multicenter, first-in-human phase I dose-escalation trial of ivuxolimab. Adults with locally advanced or metastatic melanoma, renal cell carcinoma, hepatocellular carcinoma or head and neck squamous cell carcinoma were enrolled in the trial. Before TCR sequencing, CD4+ T cells and CD8+ T cells were sorted from peripheral blood as separate populations.

The chain joins TRBV5-1 to TRBJ2-7, and TRBD1 aligns with 7 junction nucleotides. The starting material was CD4+ or CD8+ T cells sorted from blood, obtained in a trial of the OX40 agonist ivuxolimab. This clonotype was obtained from an adult with an advanced solid tumor such as melanoma, head and neck, liver or kidney cancer. The base sequence is TGCGCCAGCAGCTTACCGGGACAGCACTACGAGCAGTACTTC. It encodes CASSLPGQHYEQYF.